The subject of this entry is one T cell receptor beta chain. CDR1 SGDLS and CDR2 YYNGEE come from the germline V gene. The CDR3 has 14 amino acids. Germline trimming cut 0 bases from V and 8 bases from J; bases unmatched to any gene: 2. The data belong to a study of blood T cell repertoires in COVID-19. Method: immunoSEQ multiplex PCR; TCRdb's copy keeps in-frame clones and lacks some. The sample holds approximately 300,000 clones, 86% seen once. Material for sequencing was peripheral blood. This TCR came from a woman aged 45-65 years with acute or convalescent COVID-19. The chain uses TRBV9 and TRBJ2-1; 10 positions agree with TRBD1. CDR3 DNA sequence: TGTGCCAGCAGCGTAGGGACAGGGGGTTATGAGCAGTTCTTC. This encodes CASSVGTGGYEQFF.